Listed below are T cell receptor beta chains from one sample, sequenced in a study of control samples from healthy donors and cancer patients. Sequencing was performed with immunoSEQ multiplex PCR; in TCRdb, only in-frame clones are kept and a portion is missing. This sample has 95,000 to 100,000 clones, with around 89% found just once. The specimen was blood. The receptor set was obtained from a man aged 30 to 45 in good health. Each CDR3 is given with its conserved first and last residue. The D gene is left open where the match is weak. Some rows mark clone size as missing; the rest say once, few, many or name a class of expanded clone.

size: NA
D: NA
V: TRBV28
length: 13
J: TRBJ1-1
DNA: TGTGCCAGCAGTTTGGGACCGAACACTGAAGCTTTCTTT
CDR3: CASSLGPNTEAFF

size: once
D: TRBD1
V: TRBV7-2
length: 17
J: TRBJ1-5
DNA: TGTGCCAGCAGCCCGGACAGGGGATTTGCTAGCAATCAGCCCCAGCATTTT
CDR3: CASSPDRGFASNQPQHF

size: NA
D: NA
V: TRBV5-1
length: 15
J: TRBJ2-1
DNA: TGCGCCAGCAGCGAGAAGACAGGCTCCTACAATGAGCAGTTCTTC
CDR3: CASSEKTGSYNEQFF

size: NA
D: NA
V: TRBV19
length: 14
J: TRBJ1-3
DNA: TGTGCCAGTACCCTGACAGGACCCGGAAACACCATATATTTT
CDR3: CASTLTGPGNTIYF

size: NA
D: NA
V: TRBV6-1
length: 17
J: TRBJ1-4
DNA: TGTGCCAGCAGTGAAAAATCCTACAGTGCAACTAATGAAAAACTGTTTTTT
CDR3: CASSEKSYSATNEKLFF

size: NA
D: TRBD2
V: TRBV28
length: 16
J: TRBJ2-1
DNA: TGTGCCAGCAGTTTTAACGGGCTAGCGGGTAGCAATGAGCAGTTCTTC
CDR3: CASSFNGLAGSNEQFF

size: once
D: NA
V: TRBV2
length: 20
J: TRBJ1-2
DNA: TGTGCCAGCAGTGAATTGTCGCCAGGGGACTCTGCTTTCGGTTCCTATGGCTACACCTTC
CDR3: CASSELSPGDSAFGSYGYTF

size: few
D: NA
V: TRBV19
length: 15
J: TRBJ2-7
DNA: TGTGCCAGTAGTATAATACTGATTCCCGTCTACGAGCAGTACTTC
CDR3: CASSIILIPVYEQYF

size: NA
D: NA
V: TRBV7-2
length: 16
J: TRBJ2-2
DNA: TGTGCCAGCAGCCCCTTAGGGGCAGGAAGTGCCGGGGAGCTGTTTTTT
CDR3: CASSPLGAGSAGELFF

size: once
D: NA
V: TRBV7-3
length: 20
J: TRBJ2-5
DNA: TGTGCCAGCAGCCCTACAGGAACGGGTCTCTCAATCATGTCGACGGAGACCCAGTACTTC
CDR3: CASSPTGTGLSIMSTETQYF

size: few
D: NA
V: TRBV4-1
length: 15
J: TRBJ1-6
DNA: TGCGCCAGCAGCCAAAGGGACCAGGGAAATTCACCCCTCCACTTT
CDR3: CASSQRDQGNSPLHF

size: NA
D: NA
V: TRBV9
length: 12
J: TRBJ2-3
DNA: TGTGCCAGCAGCGTAGTGGCAGATACGCAGTATTTT
CDR3: CASSVVADTQYF

size: NA
D: TRBD1
V: TRBV2
length: 14
J: TRBJ2-1
DNA: TGTGCCAGCACCCGACAGGGGGCGGGCGATGAGCAGTTCTTC
CDR3: CASTRQGAGDEQFF

size: NA
D: NA
V: TRBV14
length: 15
J: TRBJ2-7
DNA: TGTGCCAGCAGCCAAGATTACGGCCACTCCTACGAGCAGTACTTC
CDR3: CASSQDYGHSYEQYF

size: NA
D: NA
V: TRBV2
length: 13
J: TRBJ1-2
DNA: TGTGCCAGCACCGGTGAGCTCAACTATGGCTACACCTTC
CDR3: CASTGELNYGYTF

size: NA
D: NA
V: TRBV4-2
length: 14
J: TRBJ1-6
DNA: TGTGCCAGCAGCCCCAGCGGGGGGAATTCACCCCTCCACTTT
CDR3: CASSPSGGNSPLHF

size: NA
D: NA
V: TRBV6-2/TRBV6-3
length: 15
J: TRBJ1-1
DNA: TGTGCCAGCAGCCATACGGGGCTTCCAGACACTGAAGCTTTCTTT
CDR3: CASSHTGLPDTEAFF

size: NA
D: TRBD1
V: TRBV14
length: 17
J: TRBJ2-3
DNA: TGTGCCAGCAGCCAAAGGCAGGGGGTGAGGAAGACAGATACGCAGTATTTT
CDR3: CASSQRQGVRKTDTQYF

size: NA
D: NA
V: TRBV5-8
length: 14
J: TRBJ2-5
DNA: TGTGCCAGCAGCCCGAGGGGAAGGGGGTTGACCCAGTACTTC
CDR3: CASSPRGRGLTQYF

size: NA
D: NA
V: TRBV20-1
length: 11
J: TRBJ2-3
DNA: TGCAGTGCTGCCCCCGGGGATACGCAGTATTTT
CDR3: CSAAPGDTQYF

size: NA
D: NA
V: TRBV28
length: 15
J: TRBJ2-3
DNA: TGTGCCAGCAGCTTCGGACAGCGACGCACAGATACGCAGTATTTT
CDR3: CASSFGQRRTDTQYF

size: NA
D: TRBD2
V: TRBV10-1
length: 17
J: TRBJ2-3
DNA: TGCGCCAGCAGTGAGCCCGGGACTAGCGGGGACGCAGATACGCAGTATTTT
CDR3: CASSEPGTSGDADTQYF

size: NA
D: NA
V: TRBV7-6
length: 13
J: TRBJ1-5
DNA: TGTGCCAGCAGCTTAGCAGAAAATCAGCCCCAGCATTTT
CDR3: CASSLAENQPQHF

size: NA
D: TRBD2
V: TRBV18
length: 16
J: TRBJ2-1
DNA: TGTGCCAGCTCCATAGTCGGGGCGGGAGGGCCAAATGAGCAGTTCTTC
CDR3: CASSIVGAGGPNEQFF

size: NA
D: NA
V: TRBV15
length: 13
J: TRBJ1-1
DNA: TGTGCCACCAGCAGAGAGGGGAACACTGAAGCTTTCTTT
CDR3: CATSREGNTEAFF

size: once
D: NA
V: TRBV11-2
length: 12
J: TRBJ1-4
DNA: TGTGCCAGCAGCGACCGAAGGGGGAGACTGTTTTTT
CDR3: CASSDRRGRLFF

size: NA
D: NA
V: TRBV27
length: 14
J: TRBJ2-7
DNA: TGTGCCAGCAGTTTGAGAGGCGTTCTCTACGAGCAGTACTTC
CDR3: CASSLRGVLYEQYF